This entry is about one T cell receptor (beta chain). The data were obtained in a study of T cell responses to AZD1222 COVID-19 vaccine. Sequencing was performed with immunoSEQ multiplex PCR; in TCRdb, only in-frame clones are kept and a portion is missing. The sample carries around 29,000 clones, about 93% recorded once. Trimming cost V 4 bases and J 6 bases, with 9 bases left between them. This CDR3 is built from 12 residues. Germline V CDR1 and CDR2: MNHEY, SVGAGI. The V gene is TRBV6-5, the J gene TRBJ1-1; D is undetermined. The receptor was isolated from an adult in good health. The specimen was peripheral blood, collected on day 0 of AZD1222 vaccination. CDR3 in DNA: TGTGCCAGCAGTTCCGGGCTCGCTGAAGCTTTCTTT. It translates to CASSSGLAEAFF.